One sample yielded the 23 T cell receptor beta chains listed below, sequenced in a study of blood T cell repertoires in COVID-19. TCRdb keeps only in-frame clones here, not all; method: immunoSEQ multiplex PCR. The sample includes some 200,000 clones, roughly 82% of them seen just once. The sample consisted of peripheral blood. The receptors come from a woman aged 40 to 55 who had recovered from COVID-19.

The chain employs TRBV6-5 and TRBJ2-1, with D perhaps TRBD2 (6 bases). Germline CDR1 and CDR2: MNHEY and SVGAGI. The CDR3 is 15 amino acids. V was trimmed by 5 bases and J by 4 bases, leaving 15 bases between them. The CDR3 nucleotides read TGTGCCAGCAGTCGAGGGACGGGGGAATACAATGAGCAGTTCTTC. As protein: CASSRGTGEYNEQFF.

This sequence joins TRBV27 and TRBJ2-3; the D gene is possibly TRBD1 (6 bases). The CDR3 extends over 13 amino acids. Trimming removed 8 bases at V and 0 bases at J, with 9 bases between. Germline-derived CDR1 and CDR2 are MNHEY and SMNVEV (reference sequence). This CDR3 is CASRDKSTDTQYF. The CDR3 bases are TGTGCCAGCCGGGACAAGAGCACAGATACGCAGTATTTT.

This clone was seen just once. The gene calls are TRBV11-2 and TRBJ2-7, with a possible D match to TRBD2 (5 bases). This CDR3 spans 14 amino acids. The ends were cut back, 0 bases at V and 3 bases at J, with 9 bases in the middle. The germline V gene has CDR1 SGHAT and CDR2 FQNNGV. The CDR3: CASSLDSAVYEQYF. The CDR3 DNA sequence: TGTGCCAGCAGCTTAGATTCAGCGGTCTACGAGCAGTACTTC.

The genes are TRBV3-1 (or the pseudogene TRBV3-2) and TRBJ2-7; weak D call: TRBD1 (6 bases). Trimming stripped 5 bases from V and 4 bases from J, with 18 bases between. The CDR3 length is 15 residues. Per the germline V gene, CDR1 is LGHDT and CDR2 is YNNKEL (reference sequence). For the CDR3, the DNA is TGTGCCAGCAGCTCATCGAGAACAGGGTCGTACGAGCAGTACTTC. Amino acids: CASSSSRTGSYEQYF.

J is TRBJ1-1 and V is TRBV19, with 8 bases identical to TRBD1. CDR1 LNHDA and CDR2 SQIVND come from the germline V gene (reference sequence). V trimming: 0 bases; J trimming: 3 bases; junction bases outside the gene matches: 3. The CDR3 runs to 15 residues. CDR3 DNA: TGTGCCAGTAGTATAGAGGGCAGGGGGCACACTGAAGCTTTCTTT. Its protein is CASSIEGRGHTEAFF.

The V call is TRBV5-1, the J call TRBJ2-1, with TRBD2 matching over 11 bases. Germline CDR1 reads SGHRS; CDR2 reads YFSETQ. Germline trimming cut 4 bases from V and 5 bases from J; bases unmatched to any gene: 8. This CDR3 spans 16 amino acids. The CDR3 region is CASSTLAGGTNNEQFF. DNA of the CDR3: TGCGCCAGCAGCACTCTAGCGGGGGGAACAAACAATGAGCAGTTCTTC.

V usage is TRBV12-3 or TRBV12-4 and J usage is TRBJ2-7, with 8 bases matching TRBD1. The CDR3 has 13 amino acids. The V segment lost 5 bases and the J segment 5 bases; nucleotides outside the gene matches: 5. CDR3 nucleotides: TGTGCCAGCAGTCGGACAGGGTCCCACGAGCAGTACTTC. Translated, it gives CASSRTGSHEQYF.

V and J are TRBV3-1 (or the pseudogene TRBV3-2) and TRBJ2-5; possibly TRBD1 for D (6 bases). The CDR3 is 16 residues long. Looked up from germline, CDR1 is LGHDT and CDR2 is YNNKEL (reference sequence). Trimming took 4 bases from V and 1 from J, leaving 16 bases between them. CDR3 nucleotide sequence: TGTGCCAGCAGCCGAATAACAGGGTTGGTCCAAGAGACCCAGTACTTC. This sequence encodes CASSRITGLVQETQYF.

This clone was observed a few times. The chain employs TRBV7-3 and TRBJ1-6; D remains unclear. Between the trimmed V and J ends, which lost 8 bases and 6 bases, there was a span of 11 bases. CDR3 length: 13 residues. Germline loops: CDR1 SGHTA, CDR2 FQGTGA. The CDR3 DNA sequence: TGTGCCAGCGCCCAGGATCTTAATTCACCCCTCCACTTT. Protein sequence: CASAQDLNSPLHF.

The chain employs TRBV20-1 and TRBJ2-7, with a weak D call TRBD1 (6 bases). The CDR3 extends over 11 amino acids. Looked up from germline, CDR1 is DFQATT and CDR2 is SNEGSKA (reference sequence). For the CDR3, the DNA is TGCGGAGGACAGTTCGCCTACGAGCAGTACTTC. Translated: CGGQFAYEQYF.

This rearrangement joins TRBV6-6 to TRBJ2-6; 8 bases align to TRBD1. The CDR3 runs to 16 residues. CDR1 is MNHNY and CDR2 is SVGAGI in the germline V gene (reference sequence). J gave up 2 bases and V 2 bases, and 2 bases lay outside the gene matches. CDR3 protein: CASSYPGGAGANVLTF. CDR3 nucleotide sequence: TGTGCCAGCAGTTACCCAGGGGGCGCTGGGGCCAACGTCCTGACTTTC.

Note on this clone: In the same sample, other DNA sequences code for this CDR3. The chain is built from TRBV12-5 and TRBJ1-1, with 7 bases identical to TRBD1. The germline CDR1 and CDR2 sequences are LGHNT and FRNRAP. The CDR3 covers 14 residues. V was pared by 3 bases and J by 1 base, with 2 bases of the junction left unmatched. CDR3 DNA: TGTGCTAGTGGTTTAGGGACAGAGAACACTGAAGCTTTCTTT. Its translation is CASGLGTENTEAFF.

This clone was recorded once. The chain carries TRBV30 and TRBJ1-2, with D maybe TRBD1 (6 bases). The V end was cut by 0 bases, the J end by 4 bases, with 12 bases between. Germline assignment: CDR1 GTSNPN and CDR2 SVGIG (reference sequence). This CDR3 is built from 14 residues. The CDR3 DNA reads TGTGCCTGGAGTGTAGGGGGGGGTAGCTATGGCTACACCTTC. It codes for CAWSVGGGSYGYTF.

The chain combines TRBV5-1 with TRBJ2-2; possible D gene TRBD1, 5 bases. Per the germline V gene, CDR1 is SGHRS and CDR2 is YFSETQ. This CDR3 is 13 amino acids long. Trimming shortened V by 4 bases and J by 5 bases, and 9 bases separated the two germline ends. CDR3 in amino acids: CASSRPGTGELFF. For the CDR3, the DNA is TGCGCCAGCAGCCGTCCAGGGACCGGGGAGCTGTTTTTT.

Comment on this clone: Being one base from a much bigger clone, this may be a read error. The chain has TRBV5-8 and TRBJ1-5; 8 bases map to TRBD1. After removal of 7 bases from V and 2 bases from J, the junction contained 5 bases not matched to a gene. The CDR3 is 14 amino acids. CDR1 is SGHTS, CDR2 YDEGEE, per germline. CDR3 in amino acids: CASGPGQGNQPQHF. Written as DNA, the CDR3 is TGTGCCAGCGGTCCGGGACAGGGCAATCAGCCCCAGCATTTT.

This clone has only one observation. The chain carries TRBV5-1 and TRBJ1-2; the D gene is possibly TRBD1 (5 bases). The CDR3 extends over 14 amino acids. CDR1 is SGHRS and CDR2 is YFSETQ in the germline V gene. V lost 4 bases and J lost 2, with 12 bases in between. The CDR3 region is CASSVGTSNYGYTF. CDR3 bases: TGCGCCAGCAGCGTTGGGACTTCCAACTATGGCTACACCTTC.

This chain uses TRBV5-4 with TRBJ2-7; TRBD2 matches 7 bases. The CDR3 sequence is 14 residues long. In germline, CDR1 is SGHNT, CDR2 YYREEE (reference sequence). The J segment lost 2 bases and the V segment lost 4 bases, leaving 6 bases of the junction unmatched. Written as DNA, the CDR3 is TGTGCCAGCAGCCTTTTCGGGGGGACCTACGAGCAGTACTTC. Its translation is CASSLFGGTYEQYF.

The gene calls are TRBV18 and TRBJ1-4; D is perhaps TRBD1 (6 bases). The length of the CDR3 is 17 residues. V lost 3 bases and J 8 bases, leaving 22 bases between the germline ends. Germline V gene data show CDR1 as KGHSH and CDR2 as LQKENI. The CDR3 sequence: CASSPDGPGTFVEKLFF. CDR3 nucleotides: TGTGCCAGCTCACCCGATGGCCCCGGGACATTTGTAGAAAAACTGTTTTTT.

The CDR3 region is CASSGFRAGGYTF. CDR3 DNA: TGTGCCAGCAGTGGTTTCAGGGCGGGGGGCTACACCTTC. The J gene is TRBJ1-2, the V gene TRBV12-3 or TRBV12-4; maybe TRBD1 (5 bases). The length of the CDR3 is 13 residues. V lost 5 bases and J lost 8, with 15 bases in between.

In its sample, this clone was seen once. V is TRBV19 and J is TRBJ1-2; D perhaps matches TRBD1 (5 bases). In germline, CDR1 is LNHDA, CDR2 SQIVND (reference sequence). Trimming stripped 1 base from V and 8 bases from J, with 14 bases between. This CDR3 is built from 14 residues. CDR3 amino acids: CASSIVAGRGGYTF. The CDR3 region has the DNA TGTGCCAGTAGTATAGTGGCGGGCCGGGGGGGCTACACCTTC.

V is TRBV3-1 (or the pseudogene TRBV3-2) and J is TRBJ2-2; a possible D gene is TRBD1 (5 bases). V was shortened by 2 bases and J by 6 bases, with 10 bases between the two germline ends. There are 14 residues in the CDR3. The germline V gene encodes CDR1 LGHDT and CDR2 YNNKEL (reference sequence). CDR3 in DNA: TGTGCCAGCAGCCAATCAGGGTCCTCCGGGGAGCTGTTTTTT. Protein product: CASSQSGSSGELFF.

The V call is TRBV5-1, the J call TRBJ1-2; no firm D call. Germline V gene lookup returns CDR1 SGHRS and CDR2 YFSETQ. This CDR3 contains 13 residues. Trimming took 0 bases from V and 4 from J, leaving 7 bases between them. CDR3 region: CASSLDSFYGYTF. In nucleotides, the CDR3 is TGCGCCAGCAGCTTGGACAGCTTCTATGGCTACACCTTC.

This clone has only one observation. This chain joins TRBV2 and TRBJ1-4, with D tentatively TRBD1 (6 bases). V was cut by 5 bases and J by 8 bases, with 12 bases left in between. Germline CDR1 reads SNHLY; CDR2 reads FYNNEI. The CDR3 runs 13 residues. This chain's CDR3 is CASSSGVGEKLFF. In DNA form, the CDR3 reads TGTGCCAGCAGTTCAGGGGTTGGGGAAAAACTGTTTTTT.